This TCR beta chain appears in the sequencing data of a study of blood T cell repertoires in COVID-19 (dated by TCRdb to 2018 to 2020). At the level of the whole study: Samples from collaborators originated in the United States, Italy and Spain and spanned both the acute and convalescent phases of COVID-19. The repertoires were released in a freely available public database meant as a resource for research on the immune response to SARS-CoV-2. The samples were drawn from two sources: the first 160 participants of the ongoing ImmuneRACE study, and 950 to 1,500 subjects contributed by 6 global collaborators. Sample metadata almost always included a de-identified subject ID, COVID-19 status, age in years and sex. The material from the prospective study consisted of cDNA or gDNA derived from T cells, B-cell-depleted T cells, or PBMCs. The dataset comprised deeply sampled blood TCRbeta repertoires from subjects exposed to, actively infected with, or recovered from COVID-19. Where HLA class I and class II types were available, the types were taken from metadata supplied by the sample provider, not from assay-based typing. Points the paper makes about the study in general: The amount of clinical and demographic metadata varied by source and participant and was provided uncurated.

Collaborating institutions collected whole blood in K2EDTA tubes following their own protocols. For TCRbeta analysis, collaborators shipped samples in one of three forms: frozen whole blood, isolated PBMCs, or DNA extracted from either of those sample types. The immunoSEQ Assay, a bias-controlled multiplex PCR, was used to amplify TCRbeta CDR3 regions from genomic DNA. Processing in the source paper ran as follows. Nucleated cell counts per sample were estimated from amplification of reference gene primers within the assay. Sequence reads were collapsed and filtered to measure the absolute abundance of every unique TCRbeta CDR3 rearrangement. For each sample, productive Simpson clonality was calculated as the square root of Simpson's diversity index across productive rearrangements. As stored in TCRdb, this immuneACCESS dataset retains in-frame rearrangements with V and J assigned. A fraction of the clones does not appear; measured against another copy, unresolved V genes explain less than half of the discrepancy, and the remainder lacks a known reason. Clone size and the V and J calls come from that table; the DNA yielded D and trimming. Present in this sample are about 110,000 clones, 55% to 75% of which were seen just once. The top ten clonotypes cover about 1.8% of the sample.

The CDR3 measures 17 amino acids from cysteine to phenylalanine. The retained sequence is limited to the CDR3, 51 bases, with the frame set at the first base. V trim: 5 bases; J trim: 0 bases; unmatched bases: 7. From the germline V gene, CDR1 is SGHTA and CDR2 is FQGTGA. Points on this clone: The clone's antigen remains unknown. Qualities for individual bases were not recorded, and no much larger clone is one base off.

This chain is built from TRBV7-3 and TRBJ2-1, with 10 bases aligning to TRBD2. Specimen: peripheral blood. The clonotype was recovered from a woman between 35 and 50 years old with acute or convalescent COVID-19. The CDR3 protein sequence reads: CASSVAGGSSSYNEQFF. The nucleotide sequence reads TGTGCCAGCAGCGTAGCGGGGGGCTCGAGCTCCTACAATGAGCAGTTCTTC.